The 31 T cell receptor beta chains in this list originate from one sample, sequenced in a study of blood T cell repertoires in COVID-19. Assay: immunoSEQ multiplex PCR; the TCRdb copy retains only in-frame clones and omits some. The sample lists approximately 180,000 clones; roughly 80% were seen once. Sequencing used peripheral blood. The source is a woman of 80 years or more with COVID-19, enrolled during active disease.

The chain uses TRBV19 and TRBJ1-4; D gene uncertain. The CDR3 has 16 amino acids. The V end lost 6 bases, the J end lost 0 bases, and 14 bases lay between the germline ends. The germline V gene has CDR1 LNHDA and CDR2 SQIVND (reference sequence). CDR3 in DNA: TGTGCCAGTAGCGCGGGGTGGATTGCAACTAATGAAAAACTGTTTTTT. This gives the protein CASSAGWIATNEKLFF.

A single count supports this clone. This chain joins TRBV7-2 and TRBJ1-2; the D gene is possibly TRBD1 (6 bases). The CDR3 covers 15 residues. Germline V gene data show CDR1 as SGHTA and CDR2 as FQGNSA. Trimming shortened V by 5 bases and J by 7 bases, and 20 bases separated the two germline ends. The CDR3 DNA sequence: TGTGCCAGCAGCCAGCAGGGGCCAGGCCCGGGTGGCTACACCTTC. The encoded protein is CASSQQGPGPGGYTF.

This chain links TRBV12-3 or TRBV12-4 with TRBJ1-1, with a possible D match to TRBD1 (6 bases). With 3 bases removed from V and 11 bases from J, the gap between germline ends came to 13 bases. This CDR3 region has 12 residues. The CDR3 spells CASSLDSLEAFF. In DNA, the CDR3 is TGTGCCAGCAGTTTGGACAGCCTCGAGGCTTTCTTT.

This chain joins TRBV5-1 and TRBJ2-1, with a tentative D call TRBD2 (6 bases). The CDR3 covers 15 residues. V was trimmed by 2 bases and J by 0 bases, leaving 9 bases between them. CDR1 and CDR2 (germline): SGHRS, YFSETQ. The CDR3 DNA is TGCGCCAGCAGCTTCGACGGGAGCTCCTACAATGAGCAGTTCTTC. Translation gives CASSFDGSSYNEQFF.

Only a few counts were recorded for this clone. The V gene is TRBV11-2, the J gene TRBJ2-1; TRBD2 matches at 11 bases. The CDR3 covers 15 residues. CDR1 and CDR2 from the germline V gene are SGHAT and FQNNGV. Trimming took 6 bases from V and 7 from J; bases not matched to a gene: 8. This chain's CDR3 is CASRALAGGRNEQFF. As DNA, the CDR3 is TGTGCCAGCAGGGCTCTAGCGGGAGGAAGGAATGAGCAGTTCTTC. The variable domain in full, with the rest retrieved from reference TRBV11-2 and TRBJ2-1, is EAGVAQSPRYKIIEKRQSVAFWCNPISGHATLYWYQQILGQGPKLLIQFQNNGVVDDSQLPKDRFSAERLKGVDSTLKIQPAKLEDSAVYLCASRALAGGRNEQFFGPGTRLTVL.

This chain uses TRBV29-1 with TRBJ2-3; 9 positions match TRBD2. The trim removed 5 bases at V and 6 bases at J, leaving 6 bases unmatched. The CDR3 totals 13 residues. Germline loops: CDR1 SQVTM, CDR2 ANQGSEA. The CDR3: CSVQAGGPDTQYF. The DNA of the CDR3 is TGCAGCGTTCAGGCGGGGGGGCCGGATACGCAGTATTTT.

The rearrangement joins TRBV11-3 to TRBJ1-3; no clear D. The V gene lost 1 base and the J gene lost 8 bases, with 6 bases spanning the gap. The length of the CDR3 is 12 residues. Germline V gene lookup returns CDR1 SGHNT and CDR2 YENEEA. In nucleotides, the CDR3 is TGTGCCAGCAGCTTAGTTGAGCACACCATATATTTT. It codes for CASSLVEHTIYF.

The table lists this clone with a few counts. The rearrangement uses TRBV5-1 and TRBJ2-5; TRBD2 agrees at 10 bases. The CDR3 has 15 amino acids. Germline V lookup: CDR1 SGHRS, CDR2 YFSETQ. The J segment lost 7 bases and the V segment lost 4 bases, leaving 10 bases of the junction unmatched. CDR3 region: CASSPLAGEWVTQYF. CDR3 nucleotides: TGCGCCAGCAGCCCTCTAGCGGGAGAGTGGGTGACCCAGTACTTC.

The chain has TRBV12-3 or TRBV12-4 and TRBJ2-5; D is possibly TRBD2 (6 bases). Deletions cut 5 bases from V and 5 bases from J, with 12 bases between. The CDR3 has 13 amino acids. CDR3 loop: CASSPPGVETQYF. CDR3 nucleotide sequence: TGTGCCAGCAGTCCCCCGGGGGTGGAGACCCAGTACTTC.

The V call is TRBV7-9, the J call TRBJ2-7; 8 positions match TRBD1. In germline, CDR1 is SEHNR, CDR2 FQNEAQ (reference sequence). With 3 bases clipped from V and 0 bases from J, the junction kept 1 base outside the gene matches. The CDR3 contains 14 residues. The CDR3 sequence is CASSLGQASYEQYF. The CDR3 region has the DNA TGTGCCAGCAGCTTGGGACAGGCCTCCTACGAGCAGTACTTC.

The V and J genes are TRBV27 and TRBJ2-1; 7 nucleotides line up with TRBD2. CDR3 length equals 16 residues. The germline gives CDR1 MNHEY, CDR2 SMNVEV (reference sequence). The V segment lost 1 base and the J segment 0 bases; nucleotides outside the gene matches: 3. The CDR3 sequence: CASSLWGGSSYNEQFF. Here the CDR3 DNA reads TGTGCCAGCAGTTTATGGGGCGGGAGCTCCTACAATGAGCAGTTCTTC.

The chain carries TRBV5-4 and TRBJ1-6; TRBD1 is a possible D gene (5 bases). The ends were cut back, 3 bases at V and 8 bases at J, with 6 bases in the middle. This CDR3 is 12 amino acids long. The germline gives CDR1 SGHNT, CDR2 YYREEE (reference sequence). CDR3: CASSSGDSPLHF. In DNA, the CDR3 is TGTGCCAGCAGCTCGGGGGATTCACCCCTCCACTTT.

This chain uses TRBV11-2 with TRBJ2-7, with D possibly being TRBD2 (6 bases). CDR1 SGHAT and CDR2 FQNNGV come from the germline V gene. The CDR3 has 13 residues. V shed 5 bases and J shed 2 bases, with 10 bases lying between them. The CDR3 is CASSAGTAYEQYF. CDR3 sequence (DNA): TGTGCCAGCAGCGCGGGGACTGCCTACGAGCAGTACTTC.

This clone was counted a few times. CDR3 sequence reads: CASSRKLAGGPTDTQYF. The CDR3 DNA sequence: TGTGCCAGCAGCCGGAAACTAGCGGGAGGGCCCACAGATACGCAGTATTTT. The V gene is TRBV5-4, the J gene TRBJ2-3; 13 bases agree with TRBD2. The CDR3 spans 17 residues. Germline assignment: CDR1 SGHNT and CDR2 YYREEE (reference sequence). The V and J ends lost 4 bases and 2 bases, in that order; junction bases with no gene match: 7.

V gene TRBV5-1 combines with J gene TRBJ1-1; a weak D match, TRBD1 (5 bases). Germline CDR1 is SGHRS and CDR2 is YFSETQ. Deletions cut 0 bases from V and 1 base from J, with 10 bases between. This CDR3 has 15 amino acids. The CDR3 DNA reads as TGCGCCAGCAGCTTGGAGGGGACTGGGAACACTGAAGCTTTCTTT. Residues: CASSLEGTGNTEAFF.

In this sample, this clone turned up once. V and J are TRBV30 and TRBJ2-4, with TRBD1 matching 7 bases. The CDR3 is made up of 14 amino acids. From germline, CDR1 is GTSNPN and CDR2 SVGIG (reference sequence). V shed 5 bases and J 2 bases; nucleotides not matched to a gene: 6. The CDR3 sequence: CAWGTGVPKNIQYF. The CDR3 DNA reads as TGTGCCTGGGGAACAGGGGTACCCAAAAACATTCAGTACTTC.

The chain combines TRBV6-1 with TRBJ2-2; 8 bases map to TRBD1. In germline, CDR1 is MNHNS, CDR2 SASEGT. Trimming removed 2 bases from V and 5 bases from J; junction bases left unmatched: 10. CDR3 length: 17 residues. CDR3 DNA sequence: TGTGCCAGCAGTGAACCAAGGGACAGGATGTCGACCGGGGAGCTGTTTTTT. It specifies CASSEPRDRMSTGELFF.

The genes are TRBV6-5 and TRBJ2-2; TRBD1 might be the D (6 bases). The CDR3 spans 14 residues. CDR1 and CDR2 (germline): MNHEY, SVGAGI. The V end lost 6 bases, the J end lost 3 bases, and 11 bases lay between the germline ends. The CDR3 DNA reads as TGTGCCAGCAGCCTGGGACACCACACCGGGGAGCTGTTTTTT. Its translation is CASSLGHHTGELFF.

The chain carries TRBV2 and TRBJ2-7, with D uncertain. V dropped 10 bases and J dropped 4 bases, with 14 bases sitting between them. The CDR3 length is 12 residues. CDR1 is SNHLY, CDR2 FYNNEI, per germline. For the CDR3, the DNA is TGTGCCACCCAACCGGGTGGTTACGAGCAGTACTTC. As protein: CATQPGGYEQYF.

On this clone: This may arise from a read error, as a much more abundant clone is one base away. The gene calls are TRBV7-9 and TRBJ2-3, with TRBD2 matching 8 bases. In germline, CDR1 is SEHNR, CDR2 FQNEAQ (reference sequence). The CDR3 length is 16 residues. The CDR3 protein is CASSLIAGSSTGTQYF. The CDR3 bases are TGTGCCAGCAGCTTAATAGCGGGGAGCAGCACAGGTACGCAGTATTTT.

This clone was found a few times. The chain is built from TRBV4-1 and TRBJ1-2; perhaps TRBD1 as D (6 bases). This CDR3 has 18 residues. Trimming left V 1 base short and J 2 bases short, with 20 bases between. The germline V gene has CDR1 MGHRA and CDR2 YSYEKL. CDR3 bases: TGCGCCAGCAGCCAAGTGTTCCTGTACAGGGAGAGAAACTATGGCTACACCTTC. As protein: CASSQVFLYRERNYGYTF.

This clone appeared a few times. The V and J genes are TRBV11-3 and TRBJ1-1; 7 positions match TRBD1. The CDR3 runs 13 residues. Trimming removed 5 bases from V and 1 base from J; junction bases left unmatched: 1. The V gene's germline CDR1 is SGHNT and CDR2 YENEEA. The DNA of the CDR3 is TGTGCCAGCAGCAGGACAGGGAACACTGAAGCTTTCTTT. It yields the protein CASSRTGNTEAFF.

The chain employs TRBV5-1 and TRBJ2-7; tentatively, D is TRBD2 (6 bases). V lost 0 bases, J lost 3 bases, and 13 bases lay in between. Germline CDR1 and CDR2: SGHRS and YFSETQ. The CDR3 loop spans 15 amino acids. CDR3 sequence (DNA): TGCGCCAGCAGCTTGGCCCGGGACTCTCACTACGAGCAGTACTTC. This gives the protein CASSLARDSHYEQYF. Variable domain in full (rest from reference TRBV5-1 and TRBJ2-7): KAGVTQTPRYLIKTRGQQVTLSCSPISGHRSVSWYQQTPGQGLQFLFEYFSETQRNKGNFPGRFSGRQFSNSRSEMNVSTLELGDSALYLCASSLARDSHYEQYFGPGTRLTVT.

This chain links TRBV3-1 (or the pseudogene TRBV3-2) with TRBJ1-1; 8 bases map to TRBD1. The trim removed 2 bases at V and 5 bases at J, leaving 7 bases unmatched. The CDR3 length is 15 residues. Germline V gives CDR1 LGHDT, CDR2 YNNKEL (reference sequence). CDR3 loop: CASSQSTGEMTEAFF. The DNA of the CDR3 is TGTGCCAGCAGCCAATCGACAGGGGAGATGACTGAAGCTTTCTTT.

This clone was counted only a few times. The V and J genes are TRBV6-2 or TRBV6-3 and TRBJ1-5; the D is unclear. CDR1 MNHEY and CDR2 SVGEGT come from the germline V gene. The V and J ends lost 2 bases and 2 bases respectively, with 7 bases between them. The CDR3 covers 14 residues. CDR3 bases: TGTGCCAGCAGTTACCTGGGAGGCAATCAGCCCCAGCATTTT. This codes for CASSYLGGNQPQHF.

The chain joins TRBV6-6 to TRBJ2-2; D is perhaps TRBD1 (5 bases). Trimming cost V 6 bases and J 0 bases, with 11 bases left between them. The CDR3 length is 15 residues. Germline CDR1 reads MNHNY; CDR2 reads SVGAGI (reference sequence). Here the CDR3 reads CASRGAGTNTGELFF. In nucleotides, the CDR3 is TGTGCCAGCAGAGGGGCAGGGACGAACACCGGGGAGCTGTTTTTT.

The chain links TRBV5-6 to TRBJ1-2, with TRBD1 identical over 7 bases. In germline, CDR1 is SGHDT, CDR2 YYEEEE. V trimming: 4 bases; J trimming: 4 bases; junction bases outside the gene matches: 7. The CDR3 consists of 14 residues. The CDR3 loop is CASSDGQEPYGYTF. In nucleotides, the CDR3 is TGTGCCAGCAGCGACGGACAGGAACCCTATGGCTACACCTTC.

J is TRBJ2-1 and V is TRBV28; maybe TRBD2 (6 bases). This CDR3 region has 15 residues. V gave up 6 bases and J gave up 1 base, with 13 bases separating them. The germline V gene encodes CDR1 MDHEN and CDR2 SYDVKM. CDR3: CASRDLALSYNEQFF. The CDR3 DNA sequence: TGTGCCAGCAGAGACCTAGCGTTGTCCTACAATGAGCAGTTCTTC.

The CDR3: CASSYRTGITGELFF. The DNA for the CDR3 is TGTGCCAGCAGTTACCGGACAGGGATCACCGGGGAGCTGTTTTTT. V usage is TRBV6-6 and J usage is TRBJ2-2; 8 positions match TRBD1. With 2 bases clipped from V and 4 bases from J, the junction kept 3 bases outside the gene matches. The CDR3 extends over 15 amino acids. CDR1 is MNHNY and CDR2 is SVGAGI in the germline V gene (reference sequence).

This clone appeared a few times. CDR3 sequence (DNA): TGTGCCAGCAGCACCAGGGGGACAGGGGATTCACCCCTCCACTTT. Protein sequence: CASSTRGTGDSPLHF. V usage is TRBV11-1 and J usage is TRBJ1-6; 10 nucleotides align to TRBD1. With V trimmed by 5 bases and J by 8 bases, 6 bases remained unmatched. Germline values: CDR1 SGHAT, CDR2 FQDESV (reference sequence). This CDR3 has 15 amino acids.

The chain couples TRBV7-3 to TRBJ2-3; D remains unclear. V lost 5 bases and J 6 bases, leaving 12 bases between the germline ends. This CDR3 is built from 13 residues. Germline CDR1 and CDR2: SGHTA and FQGTGA. The CDR3 coding sequence is TGTGCCAGCAGCGCACCACCAGCGGATACGCAGTATTTT. Its translation: CASSAPPADTQYF.